This T cell receptor (beta chain) stems from a study of regulatory T cells in long-lasting Graves disease (dated by TCRdb to 2020 to 2022). About the full investigation: In the newly diagnosed Graves' disease group, patients had been taking antithyroid drugs for less than 3 months. Patients with persistent Graves' disease were compared with patients with newly diagnosed Graves' disease using TCR sequencing and RNA sequencing of peripheral blood. The study was registered as a clinical trial and conducted in China. A total of about 33 samples underwent TCR sequencing, from about 13 patients with persistent Graves' disease and approximately 20 patients with newly diagnosed Graves' disease. Paper-wide results and their limitations: Only peripheral blood was studied, because thyroid tissue, the primary lesion, was inaccessible. Persistent patients shared more public clonotypes among themselves (more than 2,500) than newly diagnosed patients did (nearly 1,000). Preferential use of TRBV28, TRBJ1-2 and TRBJ2-5 was observed in persistent disease, whereas TRBV20-1 and TRBJ2-1 were favored in newly diagnosed disease. Persistent Graves' disease patients showed lower TCR Shannon entropy and fewer highly expanded clones than newly diagnosed patients, suggesting clonal expansion. As a limitation, the authors acknowledged that the small sample size may reduce accuracy. Sequencing and analysis were restricted to the TCR beta chain.

According to the study, the label for this sample's time point signals: newly diagnosed GD, antithyroid drugs for less than 3 months. For both TCR sequencing and RNA sequencing, RNA was extracted from PBMCs in TRIzol. The diagnosis of Graves' disease followed American Thyroid Association guidelines. Recruitment of patients was carried out at an endocrinology department in Xi'an, China. Each patient gave about 8.1 milliliters of peripheral blood, collected in an EDTA anticoagulant tube. Ficoll Paque Plus density gradient separation was used to isolate PBMCs, and no further T cell sorting was done. An Agilent 2100 Bioanalyzer and agarose gel were used to check RNA quality, and a NanoDrop 2000 was used to measure RNA concentration. Libraries were made using multiplex PCR. Sequenced on an Illumina HiSeq 4000. CDR3 regions were amplified by Arm-PCR with iRepertoire HTBI primers to construct TCR beta libraries. PCR products were gel purified before sequencing. As for how the authors treated the data: Gene usage analysis of CDR3 amino acid clonotypes used the approximately 62 TRBV and more than 13 TRBJ segments found across samples. Filtered high-quality paired reads were merged into contigs using COPE and FqMerger. BLAST was used to align contigs to the IMGT TRBV, TRBD and TRBJ reference genes, and CDR3 was defined following IMGT. Any clonotype with a frequency above 0.1% was classified as a highly expanded clone. Repertoire diversity was measured by Shannon entropy, and V-J evenness by the Gini coefficient. A clonotype was considered public if more than one individual shared it. Using fastp at Q25 and MiXCR, TCRdb reprocessed the public reads and kept productive beta chains. For every CDR3 protein sequence, its rows merge into one entry that carries the most common genes and DNA. The V and J calls, along with clone size, are taken from TCRdb and not from the paper's own processing. This sample comprises around 500,000 distinct CDR3 sequences, around 12% of them detected only once. In total, the top ten clones hold roughly 8.9% of the sample.

This clonotype was observed at least ten times. Its cognate antigen has yet to be identified. No base quality information exists; no much larger clone differs at one position. There are 13 amino acids in the CDR3, from cysteine to phenylalanine inclusive. The DNA shown is the 39-base CDR3, in frame from base 1. Reading the germline V gene (reference sequence) gives CDR1 LGHDT and CDR2 YNNKEL. V and J are truncated by 0 bases and 5 bases respectively, leaving an intervening sequence of 6 bases. These data are also associated with another study on T cells in Graves' hyperthyroidism and ophthalmopathy. According to the second study: Stable Graves' hyperthyroidism was defined as the absence of progression to ophthalmopathy over 18 months of follow-up. Hyperthyroidism patients were newly diagnosed, with disease duration under 2 months, and aged 18 to 65 years. Exclusion was applied to patients with uncontrolled infections, other autoimmune diseases, pregnancy or lactation. Clinical symptoms, serum thyroxine and TRAb, thyroid ultrasound, and orbital computed tomography formed the basis for the diagnoses. For the first round of RT-PCR on the TCR CDR3, the HTBI primer set was used together with the Qiagen OneStep RT-PCR kit. Blood samples also contained most of the expanded thyroid clonotypes (frequency above 0.001), which suggests that blood repertoires may reflect thyroid immune responses. Ophthalmopathy was separated from stable hyperthyroidism by a 13 V-J signature model, with 87.88% sensitivity and about 81% specificity obtained in cross-validation and 80%/75% obtained in testing. In validation, the model predicted progression to ophthalmopathy a median of approximately 6.6 months before onset, with about 67% sensitivity and about 72% specificity. A discovery cohort of about a hundred patients, about 40 with Graves' ophthalmopathy and approximately 60 with stable Graves' hyperthyroidism, was used to find distinguishing TCR V-J signatures. Prospective prediction of ophthalmopathy was tested in an independent validation cohort consisting of 18 hyperthyroidism patients and 15 to 17 patients who later progressed to ophthalmopathy. The 100 or so discovery patients were randomly divided into training and test sets at a 7:3 ratio. In addition, the study compared T-cell repertoires in thyroid tissue and in blood from several Graves' hyperthyroidism patients. After blood sampling, hyperthyroidism patients were treated with methimazole at a starting dose of 30 mg daily, and ophthalmopathy patients were treated with high-dose intravenous methylprednisolone. Libraries were constructed in a second round of multiplex PCR, after which size selection and purification were performed. Paired-end sequencing of the libraries was performed with 100 bp reads on an Illumina HiSeq2000. Raw data were processed with SOAPnuke, discarding reads with adapters, uncalled bases, mean Phred below 15, or no exact constant-primer or identifier match. COPE v1.2.5 was used to merge the high-quality paired reads, and each unique nucleotide sequence was defined as a clonotype. Clonotypes were aligned to IMGT TRBV, TRBD and TRBJ reference segments using MiTCR v1.1. The analysis was restricted to V-J combinations with a frequency above 0.0001, which together covered 99% to 99.2% of the repertoires. The TCS score was defined as F50 (clonal expansion) divided by E x V (chaos), with BLOSUM62-based TCRdist calculated between CDR3 peptides within each V-J. Welch's t-statistics and random forest reduced around 550 V-J features to under 15, which were used in a naive Bayes classifier (R e1071). Sample size was not statistically predetermined, and investigators were not blinded to group allocation. According to the paper, TCR Vbeta CDR3 sequencing was carried out on over 130 peripheral blood samples, which came from more than 40 ophthalmopathy, fewer than 80 hyperthyroidism and roughly 17 progressor patients.

The TCR was taken from a woman aged 25 to 39 with Graves disease. Donor details come from another sample of the same person, matched by shared clones. The chain uses TRBV3-1 and TRBJ2-3; there is no confident call for the D gene. This specimen was peripheral blood mononuclear cells (PBMCs), taken at new diagnosis, from a patient treated with antithyroid drugs. The CDR3 region reads CASSQDYGDTQYF. DNA sequence: TGTGCCAGCAGCCAAGATTACGGAGATACGCAGTATTTT.